These T cell receptor beta chains were read from a single sample in a study of blood T cell repertoires in COVID-19. Using immunoSEQ multiplex PCR, the repertoire was profiled, and TCRdb retains in-frame clones only, with some absent. Among some 250,000 clones listed, roughly 79% were seen once. Sequences were obtained from PBMCs or T cells enriched from blood (not recorded which). Receptors originate from a man aged 35-49 years who had recovered from COVID-19. The CDR3 runs from the conserved cysteine through the conserved F or W. A D gene is named only where the DNA matches it firmly. Expanded clones get a size class; other rows say once, few or many, or leave the size out.

size	V	J	D	DNA	CDR3
NA	TRBV6-2/TRBV6-3	TRBJ2-1	TRBD1	TGTGCCAGCAGTCAGACAGGGGAGCACAATGAGCAGTTCTTC	CASSQTGEHNEQFF
NA	TRBV2	TRBJ1-6	NA	TGTGCCAGCAGCCTCTCCTCAGGGCAGAATTCACCCCTCCACTTT	CASSLSSGQNSPLHF
NA	TRBV4-1	TRBJ1-1	TRBD1	TGCGCCAGCAGACCGGGACAGGGGAGGACTGAAGCTTTCTTT	CASRPGQGRTEAFF
NA	TRBV7-2	TRBJ1-2	TRBD1	TGTGCCAGCAGCCCCGGACAGGGTGGTGTCTATGGCTACACCTTC	CASSPGQGGVYGYTF
NA	TRBV3-1/TRBV3-2	TRBJ2-1	NA	TGTGCCAGCAGCCGGTCGGGTCTTTATCAGTTCTTC	CASSRSGLYQFF
NA	TRBV4-2	TRBJ2-1	NA	TGTGCCAGCAGCCAAGTTGGGGGGTTAAGGGGTGAGCAGTTCTTC	CASSQVGGLRGEQFF
NA	TRBV28	TRBJ2-1	TRBD1	TGTGCCAGCCGGACAGGGGGTCGGTATGAGCAGTTCTTC	CASRTGGRYEQFF
NA	TRBV7-2	TRBJ2-7	NA	TGTGCCAGCAGCCTAGGGGCAGGCTACGAGCAGTACTTC	CASSLGAGYEQYF
NA	TRBV2	TRBJ1-2	NA	TGTGCCAGCAGTGAGAGCGGGTACTATGGCTACACCTTC	CASSESGYYGYTF
NA	TRBV5-5	TRBJ1-2	NA	TGTGCCAGCAGCACCGCCCCCACAGGGAACTATGGCTACACCTTC	CASSTAPTGNYGYTF
few	TRBV4-3	TRBJ1-1	NA	TGCGCCAGCAGCCAAGGCGGGGGCCCCGGAGAAGCTTTCTTT	CASSQGGGPGEAFF
NA	TRBV24-1	TRBJ2-1	TRBD2	TGTGCCACCAGTCCCCGGGGGACTAGCGGGAGAGGCAATGAGCAGTTCTTC	CATSPRGTSGRGNEQFF
NA	TRBV5-1	TRBJ1-1	NA	TGCGCCAGCAGCTTGGGGACTGTGAACACTGAAGCTTTCTTT	CASSLGTVNTEAFF
NA	TRBV7-9	TRBJ1-5	NA	TGTGCCAGCAGCTCAGGGCAGGTCGGGCCCCAGCATTTT	CASSSGQVGPQHF
few	TRBV20-1	TRBJ2-3	NA	TGCAGTGCTAAGGTAGCGACGCAGTATTTT	CSAKVATQYF
NA	TRBV28	TRBJ1-1	NA	TGTGCCAGCAGCGACCCCAACCCGGGGTCGAACACTGAAGCTTTCTTT	CASSDPNPGSNTEAFF
few	TRBV27	TRBJ1-5	NA	TGTGCCAGCAGTTTAAGGGAGGGGCAGCCCCAGCATTTT	CASSLREGQPQHF
NA	TRBV7-2	TRBJ2-7	NA	TGTGCCAGCAGCTTAGTGACAGGCTACGAGCAGTACTTC	CASSLVTGYEQYF
NA	TRBV7-9	TRBJ2-1	TRBD2	TGTGCCAGCAGCTTATGGAGCGGGGGGGCCAATGAGCAGTTCTTC	CASSLWSGGANEQFF
NA	TRBV19	TRBJ1-5	NA	TGTGCCAGTAGTATACCCAGGGGATACAATCAGCCCCAGCATTTT	CASSIPRGYNQPQHF
few	TRBV6-5	TRBJ1-5	NA	TGTGCCAGCAGCGACTGGCATCAGCCCCAGCATTTT	CASSDWHQPQHF